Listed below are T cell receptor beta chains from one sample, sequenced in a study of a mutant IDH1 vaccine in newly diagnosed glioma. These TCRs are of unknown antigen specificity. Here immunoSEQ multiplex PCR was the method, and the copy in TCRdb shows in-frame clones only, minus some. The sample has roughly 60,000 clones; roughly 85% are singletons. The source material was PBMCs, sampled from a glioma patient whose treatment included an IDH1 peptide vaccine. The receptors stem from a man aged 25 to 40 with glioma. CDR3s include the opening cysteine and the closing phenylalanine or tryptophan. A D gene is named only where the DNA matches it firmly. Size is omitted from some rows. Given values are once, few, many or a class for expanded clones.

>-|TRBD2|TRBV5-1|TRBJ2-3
TGCGCCAGCAGCTTGGGCGGGGGTAGCACAGATACGCAGTATTTT
CASSLGGGSTDTQYF
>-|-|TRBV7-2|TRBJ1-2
TGTGCCAGCAGCCCCCAGGCGGGTTATGGCTACACCTTC
CASSPQAGYGYTF
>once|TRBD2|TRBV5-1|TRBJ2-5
TGCGCCAGCAGCTTGGGGTTAGCGGGGGCCCGGGGAGAGACCCAGTACTTC
CASSLGLAGARGETQYF
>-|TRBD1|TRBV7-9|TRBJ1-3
TGTGCCAGCAGCTTACAGGGGGGCTCAGGAAACACCATATATTTT
CASSLQGGSGNTIYF
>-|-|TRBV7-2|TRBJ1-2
TGTGCCAGCAGCCCGACCTCGGGGGGCGGCTATGGCTACACCTTC
CASSPTSGGGYGYTF
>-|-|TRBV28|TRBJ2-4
TGTGCCAGCACCCTAGGCCTAGGAGGAGCCAAAAACATTCAGTACTTC
CASTLGLGGAKNIQYF
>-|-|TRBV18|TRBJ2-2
TGTGCCAGCTCACCACCAGGGGCTAGGGACACCGGGGAGCTGTTTTTT
CASSPPGARDTGELFF
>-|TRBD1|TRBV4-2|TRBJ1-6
TGTGCCAGCAGCCAGCCGGGACAGCCAACAGCGCCCCTCCACTTT
CASSQPGQPTAPLHF
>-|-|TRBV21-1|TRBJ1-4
TGTGCCAGCAACCGGACGTGCGATGAAAAACTGTTTTTT
CASNRTCDEKLFF
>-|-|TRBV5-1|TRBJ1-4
TGCGCCAGCAGCTTGTCAGGGTTGAACGAAAAACTGTTTTTT
CASSLSGLNEKLFF
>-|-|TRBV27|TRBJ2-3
TGTGCCAGCAGTTTTGGGGCTGCCTTCACAGATACGCAGTATTTT
CASSFGAAFTDTQYF
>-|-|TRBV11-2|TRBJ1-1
TGTGCCAGCAGCAGCCCGGGACGCCCTGGCGGCACTGAAGCTTTCTTT
CASSSPGRPGGTEAFF
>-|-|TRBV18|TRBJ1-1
TGTGCCAGCTCACCAATAGTTAACACTGAAGCTTTCTTT
CASSPIVNTEAFF
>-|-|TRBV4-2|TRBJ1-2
TGTGCCAGCAGCCAAGATTTGTCCGTAGCTAACTATGGCTACACCTTC
CASSQDLSVANYGYTF
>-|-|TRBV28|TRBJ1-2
TGTGCCAGCAGTATGAACAGGGACTATGGCTACACCTTC
CASSMNRDYGYTF
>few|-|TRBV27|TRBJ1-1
TGTGCCAGCAGCTATTGGAGCGGGGGTGAAGCTTTCTTT
CASSYWSGGEAFF
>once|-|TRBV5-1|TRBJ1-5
TGCGCCAGCAGCTTGGACGGGGTCGGTAGCAATCAGCCCCAGCATTTT
CASSLDGVGSNQPQHF
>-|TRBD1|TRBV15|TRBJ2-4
TGTGCCACCAGCGAGAAGGACAGGGAAGTCAAAAACATTCAGTACTTC
CATSEKDREVKNIQYF
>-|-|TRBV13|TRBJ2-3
TGTGCCAGCAGCTTGTCCACTAGCACAGATACGCAGTATTTT
CASSLSTSTDTQYF
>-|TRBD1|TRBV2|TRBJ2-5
TGTGCCAGCAGCGAGGACAGGGGAGAGACCCAGTACTTC
CASSEDRGETQYF
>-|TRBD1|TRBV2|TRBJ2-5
TGTGCCAGCAGTGGAGGGACAGGGGTCGAGACCCAGTACTTC
CASSGGTGVETQYF
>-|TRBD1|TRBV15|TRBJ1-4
TGTGCCACCAGCAATCCGGGGACAGTAAAGATAGGAAAACTGTTTTTT
CATSNPGTVKIGKLFF
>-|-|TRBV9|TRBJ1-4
TGTGCCAGCGGGAGGGATGAAAAACTGTTTTTT
CASGRDEKLFF
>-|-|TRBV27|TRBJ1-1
TGTGCCAGCAGTCTCAACAGACAGGTACACACTGAAGCTTTCTTT
CASSLNRQVHTEAFF
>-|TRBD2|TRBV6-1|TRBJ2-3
TGTGCCAGCAGTGAGCCGGGACTAGCAATAACAAACACAGATACGCAGTATTTT
CASSEPGLAITNTDTQYF
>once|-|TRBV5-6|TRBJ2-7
TGTGCCAGCAGCTTAACGGGGACGAACTACGAGCAGTACTTC
CASSLTGTNYEQYF
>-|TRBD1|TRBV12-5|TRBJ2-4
TGTGCTAGTGCCGGGACAGGATACATTCAGTACTTC
CASAGTGYIQYF
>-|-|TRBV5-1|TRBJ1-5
TGCGCCAGCAGCCCTGCCGGGGGAAGCAATCAGCCCCAGCATTTT
CASSPAGGSNQPQHF
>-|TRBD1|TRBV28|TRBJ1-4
TGTGCCAGCAGTTTAGACAGGGGGAGAGTAGGAAATGAAAAACTGTTTTTT
CASSLDRGRVGNEKLFF
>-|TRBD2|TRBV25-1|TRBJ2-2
TGTGCCAGCAGGACTAGGGCGGGGGCGAACACCGGGGAGCTGTTTTTT
CASRTRAGANTGELFF
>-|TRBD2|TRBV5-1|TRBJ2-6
TGCGCCAGCAGCTTTAGCGGGGGGTACTTCTCTGGGGCCAACGTCCTGACTTTC
CASSFSGGYFSGANVLTF
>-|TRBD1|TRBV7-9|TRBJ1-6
TGTGCCAGCAGCCCAAGGAAGGACAGGGTCGAGGCACCCCTCCACTTT
CASSPRKDRVEAPLHF
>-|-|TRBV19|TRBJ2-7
TGTGCCAGTAATCCTGGGCCCTCCTACGAGCAGTACTTC
CASNPGPSYEQYF
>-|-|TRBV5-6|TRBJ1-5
TGTGCCAGCAGTCTGAGCGGGGGACCAAATCAGCCCCAGCATTTT
CASSLSGGPNQPQHF
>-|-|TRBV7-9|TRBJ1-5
TGTGCCAGCAGCTTAATAGGGACGGCAAATCAGCCCCAGCATTTT
CASSLIGTANQPQHF
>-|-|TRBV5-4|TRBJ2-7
TGTGCCAGCAGCTTGAGGGCAGGGGGGTTGAAGGAGCAGTACTTC
CASSLRAGGLKEQYF
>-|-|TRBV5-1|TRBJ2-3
TGCGCCAGCAGCCCGTCCTCCACAGATACGCAGTATTTT
CASSPSSTDTQYF
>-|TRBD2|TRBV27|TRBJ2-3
TGTGCCAGCAGTTTATACCTAGCGGGGGCTTTAGATACGCAGTATTTT
CASSLYLAGALDTQYF
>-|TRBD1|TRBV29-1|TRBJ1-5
TGCAGCGTTAAGGACAGGGGGAATCAGCCCCAGCATTTT
CSVKDRGNQPQHF
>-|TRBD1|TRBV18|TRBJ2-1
TGTGCCAGCTCACCGGCCGGGACAGGGTATAAGAATGAGCAGTTCTTC
CASSPAGTGYKNEQFF
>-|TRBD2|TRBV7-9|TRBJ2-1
TGTGCCAGCTACTACTCAGGAGCTAGCGGGGGGTATGGGTACAATGAGCAGTTCTTC
CASYYSGASGGYGYNEQFF
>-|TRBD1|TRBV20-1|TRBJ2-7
TGCAGTGCCAGGGGGAGTTACGAGCAGTACTTC
CSARGSYEQYF
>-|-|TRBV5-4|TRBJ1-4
TGTGCCATCAGCACCAAGGGTGCTAATGAAAAACTGTTTTTT
CAISTKGANEKLFF
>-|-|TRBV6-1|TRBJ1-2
TGTGCCAGCAGTGAAGCTGCCCAGGGCCTGTATGGCTACACCTTC
CASSEAAQGLYGYTF
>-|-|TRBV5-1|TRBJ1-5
TGCGCCAGCAGCTTGACATTAGGGGGTAATCAGCCCCAGCATTTT
CASSLTLGGNQPQHF
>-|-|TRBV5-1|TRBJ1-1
TGCGCCAGCCGCGGCCCCAGGGTGGAGAACACTGAAGCTTTCTTT
CASRGPRVENTEAFF
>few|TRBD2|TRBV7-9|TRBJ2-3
TGTGCCAGCAGCCGGACTAGCGGAATGACAGATACGCAGTATTTT
CASSRTSGMTDTQYF
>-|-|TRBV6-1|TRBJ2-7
TGTGCCAGCAGGCCCTTGAGACAGTCCGTCTCCGAGCAGTACTTC
CASRPLRQSVSEQYF
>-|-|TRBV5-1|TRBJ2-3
TGCGCCAGCAGCTTGGAGGCAATCCATACGCAGTATTTT
CASSLEAIHTQYF
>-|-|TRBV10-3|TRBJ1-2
TGTGCCATCAGTGAGCCCGAGATGGAAGATGGCTACACCTTC
CAISEPEMEDGYTF
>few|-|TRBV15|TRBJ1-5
TGTGCCACCAGCAGTGTGGGGGGTCAGCCCCAGCATTTT
CATSSVGGQPQHF
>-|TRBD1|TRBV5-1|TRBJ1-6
TGCGCCAGCAGCCTACAGGGGAATAATTCACCCCTCCACTTT
CASSLQGNNSPLHF
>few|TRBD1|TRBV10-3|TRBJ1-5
TGTGCCATCGGGACAGTCAATCAGCCCCAGCATTTT
CAIGTVNQPQHF
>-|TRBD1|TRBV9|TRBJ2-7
TGTGCCAGCACCCCCGGGACAGGGCCCTACGAGCAGTACTTC
CASTPGTGPYEQYF
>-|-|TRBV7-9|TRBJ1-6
TGTGCCAGCAGCTTACACGGGCCAAATTCACCCCTCCACTTT
CASSLHGPNSPLHF
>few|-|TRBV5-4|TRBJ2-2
TGTGCCATCCGGGACTTCACCGGGGAGCTGTTTTTT
CAIRDFTGELFF